This T cell receptor beta chain was retrieved from a study of cytomegalovirus exposure and HLA in healthy donors. Germline CDR1 SGHAT, CDR2 FQNNGV. The CDR3 is made up of 16 amino acids. The junction had 16 bases not matched to a gene; V was cut back by 6 bases and J by 7 bases. Sequencing used immunoSEQ multiplex PCR; TCRdb keeps in-frame clones, though not all of them. The top ten clones hold approximately 1% of a sample with 100,000 to 150,000 clones, roughly nine tenths of them seen once. A remark on this clone: Antigen: not known.

Study-wide findings and caveats: The study designated about 160 TCR beta chains cytomegalovirus-associated.

V is TRBV11-2 and J is TRBJ1-2; 8 nucleotides line up with TRBD1. Sequencing was carried out using PBMCs. The TCR comes from a woman between 18 and 29 years old in good health and CMV-seronegative. CDR3 nucleotide sequence: TGTGCCAGCAGTAATCGAGGACAGGGTTTATTCTTTGGCTACACCTTC. Translating it yields CASSNRGQGLFFGYTF.